This passage covers 5 T cell receptor beta chains from one sample sequenced in a study of response to subunit inactivated influenza vaccine. Each CDR3 protein is one row after TCRdb ran MiXCR on the RT-PCR reads. The sample yields a few hundred thousand distinct CDR3 sequences, just over 20% seen once. Source: PBMCs from blood, taken around 22 months after vaccination. These receptors were taken from a man between 50 and 69 years old who received an inactivated influenza vaccine.

V is TRBV3-1 and J is TRBJ2-2; unclear D gene. Trimming pared 1 base from V and 8 bases from J, leaving 8 bases between. CDR1 is LGHDT and CDR2 is YNNKEL in the germline V gene (reference sequence). The CDR3 is made up of 13 amino acids. The CDR3 nucleotides are TGTGCCAGCAGCCAAGTATCTTCGGGGGAGCTGTTTTTT. This encodes CASSQVSSGELFF.

This chain joins TRBV12-3 or TRBV12-4 and TRBJ2-1; 8 nucleotides match TRBD1. The CDR3 spans 12 residues. Unmatched junction bases numbered 9, after V lost 5 bases and J lost 15 bases. CDR3 nucleotide sequence: TGTGCCAGCAGTCCCGGGACAGGAGGACGGTTCTTC. It translates to CASSPGTGGRFF.

This rearrangement joins TRBV6-1 to TRBJ1-2; D not resolved. The V gene lost 3 bases and the J gene lost 5 bases, with 10 bases spanning the gap. The CDR3 totals 13 residues. Per germline, CDR1 MNHNS and CDR2 SASEGT. The CDR3 nucleotides are TGTGCCAGCAGTGATGAGGAAACGTATGGCTACACCTTC. Translating gives CASSDEETYGYTF.

The rearrangement joins TRBV5-1 to TRBJ2-1; D is uncertain. V was cut by 4 bases and J by 6 bases, with 17 bases left in between. The V gene's germline CDR1 is SGHRS and CDR2 YFSETQ. The CDR3 extends over 15 amino acids. The CDR3, as DNA: TGCGCCAGCAGCCCCGAGTTCCGTCAGTCCAATGAGCAGTTCTTC. Protein sequence: CASSPEFRQSNEQFF. Variable domain in full (rest from reference TRBV5-1 and TRBJ2-1): KAGVTQTPRYLIKTRGQQVTLSCSPISGHRSVSWYQQTPGQGLQFLFEYFSETQRNKGNFPGRFSGRQFSNSRSEMNVSTLELGDSALYLCASSPEFRQSNEQFFGPGTRLTVL.

This clonotype was detected only a few times. The gene calls are TRBV2 and TRBJ1-5; 12 bases are a match to TRBD1. J was trimmed by 6 bases and V by 7 bases; bases with no gene match: 10. Per germline, CDR1 SNHLY and CDR2 FYNNEI. The CDR3 has 16 amino acids. CDR3 DNA: TGTGCCAGCAATATGTTTGGGACAGGGGGCTCTCAGCCCCAGCATTTT. Translating it yields CASNMFGTGGSQPQHF.